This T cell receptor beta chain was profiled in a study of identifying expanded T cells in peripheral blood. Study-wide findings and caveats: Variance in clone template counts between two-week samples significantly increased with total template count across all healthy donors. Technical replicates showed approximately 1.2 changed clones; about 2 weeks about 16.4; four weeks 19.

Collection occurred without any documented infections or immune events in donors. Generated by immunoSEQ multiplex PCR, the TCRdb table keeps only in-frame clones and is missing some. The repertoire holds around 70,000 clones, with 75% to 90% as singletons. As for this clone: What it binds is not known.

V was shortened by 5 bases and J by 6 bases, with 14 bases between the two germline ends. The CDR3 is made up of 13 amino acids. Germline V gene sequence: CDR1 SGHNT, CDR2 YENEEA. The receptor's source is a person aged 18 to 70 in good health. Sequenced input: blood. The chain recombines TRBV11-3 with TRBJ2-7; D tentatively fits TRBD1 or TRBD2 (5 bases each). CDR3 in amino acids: CASSPHLGGEQYF. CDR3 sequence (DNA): TGTGCCAGCAGCCCCCACCTTGGGGGCGAGCAGTACTTC.